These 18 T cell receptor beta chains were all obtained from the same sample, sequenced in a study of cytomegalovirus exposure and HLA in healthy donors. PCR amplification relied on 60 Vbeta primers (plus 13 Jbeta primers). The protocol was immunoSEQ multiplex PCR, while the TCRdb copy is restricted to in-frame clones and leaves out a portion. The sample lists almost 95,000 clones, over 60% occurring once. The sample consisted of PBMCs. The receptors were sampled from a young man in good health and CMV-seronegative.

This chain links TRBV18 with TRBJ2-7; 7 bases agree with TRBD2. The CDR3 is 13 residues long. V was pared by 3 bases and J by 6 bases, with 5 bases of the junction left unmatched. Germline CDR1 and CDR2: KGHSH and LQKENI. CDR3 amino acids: CASSPLTGGEQYF. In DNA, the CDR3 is TGTGCCAGCTCACCGCTGACGGGAGGCGAGCAGTACTTC.

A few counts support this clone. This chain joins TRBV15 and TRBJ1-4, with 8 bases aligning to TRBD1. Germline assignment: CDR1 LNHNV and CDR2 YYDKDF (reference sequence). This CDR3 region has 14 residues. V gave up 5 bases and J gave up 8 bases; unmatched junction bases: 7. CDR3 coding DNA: TGTGCCACCAGCTCAGGGGGCGCGGGGGAAAAACTGTTTTTT. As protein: CATSSGGAGEKLFF.

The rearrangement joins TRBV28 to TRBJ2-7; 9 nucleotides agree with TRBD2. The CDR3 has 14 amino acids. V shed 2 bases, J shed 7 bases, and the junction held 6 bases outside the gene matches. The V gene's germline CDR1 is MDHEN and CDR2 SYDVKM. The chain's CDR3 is CASSLGTSRIEQYF. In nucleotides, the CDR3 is TGTGCCAGCAGTTTAGGGACTAGCAGGATAGAGCAGTACTTC.

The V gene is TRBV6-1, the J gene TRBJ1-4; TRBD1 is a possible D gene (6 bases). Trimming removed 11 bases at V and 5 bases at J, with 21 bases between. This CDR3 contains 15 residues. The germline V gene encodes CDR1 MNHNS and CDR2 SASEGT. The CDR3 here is CAAGKGWGLNEKLFF. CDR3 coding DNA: TGTGCCGCCGGGAAGGGGTGGGGGCTAAATGAAAAACTGTTTTTT.

CDR3: CASSPRDRGIQYF. The CDR3 DNA sequence: TGTGCCAGCAGCCCCCGAGACAGAGGCATTCAGTACTTC. The chain is built from TRBV7-6 and TRBJ2-4; D may be TRBD1 (5 bases). The CDR3 spans 13 residues. Germline lookup yields CDR1 SGHVS and CDR2 FNYEAQ. Trimming cost V 5 bases and J 9 bases, with 14 bases left between them.

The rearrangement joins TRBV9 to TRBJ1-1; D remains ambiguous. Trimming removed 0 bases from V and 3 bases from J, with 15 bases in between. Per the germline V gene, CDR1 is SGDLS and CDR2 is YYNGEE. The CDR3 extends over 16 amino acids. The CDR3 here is CASSVALQEGDTEAFF. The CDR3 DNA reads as TGTGCCAGCAGCGTAGCCCTCCAGGAAGGCGACACTGAAGCTTTCTTT.

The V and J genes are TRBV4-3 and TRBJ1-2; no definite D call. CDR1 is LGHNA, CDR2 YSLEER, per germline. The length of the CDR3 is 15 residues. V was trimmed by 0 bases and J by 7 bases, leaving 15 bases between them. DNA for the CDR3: TGCGCCAGCAGCCAAGATCTTGGTCGGGGAGGTGGCTACACCTTC. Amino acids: CASSQDLGRGGGYTF.

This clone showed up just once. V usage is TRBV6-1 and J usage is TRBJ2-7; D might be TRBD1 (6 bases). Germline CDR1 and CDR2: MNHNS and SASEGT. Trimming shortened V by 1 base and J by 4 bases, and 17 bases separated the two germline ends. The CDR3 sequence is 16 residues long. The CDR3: CASSEVMTGQKYEQYF. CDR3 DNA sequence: TGTGCCAGCAGTGAAGTTATGACAGGTCAAAAGTACGAGCAGTACTTC.

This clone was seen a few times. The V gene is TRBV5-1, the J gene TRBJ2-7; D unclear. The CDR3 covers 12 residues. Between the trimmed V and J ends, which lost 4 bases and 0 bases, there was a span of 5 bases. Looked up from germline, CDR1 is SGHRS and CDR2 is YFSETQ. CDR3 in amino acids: CASSVSSYEQYF. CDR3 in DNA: TGCGCCAGCAGCGTCAGCTCCTACGAGCAGTACTTC.

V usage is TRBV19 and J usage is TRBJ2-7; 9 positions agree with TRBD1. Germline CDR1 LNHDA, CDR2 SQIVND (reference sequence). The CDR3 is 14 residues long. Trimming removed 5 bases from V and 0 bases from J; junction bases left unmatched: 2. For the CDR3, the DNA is TGTGCCAGTAGTTGGGACAGGGACTCCTACGAGCAGTACTTC. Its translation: CASSWDRDSYEQYF.

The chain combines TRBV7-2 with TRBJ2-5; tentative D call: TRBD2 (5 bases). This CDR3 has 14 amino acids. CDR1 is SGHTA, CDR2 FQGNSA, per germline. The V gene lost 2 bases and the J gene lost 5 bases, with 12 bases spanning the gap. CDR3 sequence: CASSLLPGGETQYF. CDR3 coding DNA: TGTGCCAGCAGCTTACTGCCGGGCGGGGAGACCCAGTACTTC.

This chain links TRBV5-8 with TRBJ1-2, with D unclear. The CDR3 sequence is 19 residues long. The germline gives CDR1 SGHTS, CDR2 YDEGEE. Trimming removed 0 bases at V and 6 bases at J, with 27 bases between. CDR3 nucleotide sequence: TGTGCCAGCAGCTTGGTTTTGACGCCAGGAGTTACTCAGAGGGATGGCTACACCTTC. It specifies CASSLVLTPGVTQRDGYTF. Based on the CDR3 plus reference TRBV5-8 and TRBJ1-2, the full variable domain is EAGVTQSPTHLIKTRGQQATLRCSPISGHTSVYWYQQALGLGLQFLLWYDEGEERNRGNFPPRFSGRQFPNYSSELNVNALELEDSALYLCASSLVLTPGVTQRDGYTFGSGTRLTVV.

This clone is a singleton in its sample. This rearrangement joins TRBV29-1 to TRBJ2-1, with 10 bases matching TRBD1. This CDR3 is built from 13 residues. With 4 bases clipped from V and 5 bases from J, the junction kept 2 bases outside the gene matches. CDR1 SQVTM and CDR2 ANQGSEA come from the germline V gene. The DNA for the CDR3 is TGCAGCGTTGGACAGGGGGCGAACAATGAGCAGTTCTTC. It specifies CSVGQGANNEQFF.

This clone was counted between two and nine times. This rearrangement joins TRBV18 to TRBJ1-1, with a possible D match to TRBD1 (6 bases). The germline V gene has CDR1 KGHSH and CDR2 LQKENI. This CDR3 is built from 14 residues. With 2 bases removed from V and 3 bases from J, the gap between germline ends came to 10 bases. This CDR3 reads CASSPKGVDTEAFF. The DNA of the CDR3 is TGTGCCAGCTCACCAAAGGGGGTGGACACTGAAGCTTTCTTT.

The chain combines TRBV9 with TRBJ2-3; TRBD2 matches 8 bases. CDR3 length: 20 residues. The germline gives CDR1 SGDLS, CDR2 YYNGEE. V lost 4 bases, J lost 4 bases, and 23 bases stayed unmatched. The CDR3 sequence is CASSLRFGKSGGRRADTQYF. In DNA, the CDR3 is TGTGCCAGCAGCCTAAGATTCGGCAAGAGCGGGGGCCGCAGGGCAGATACGCAGTATTTT.

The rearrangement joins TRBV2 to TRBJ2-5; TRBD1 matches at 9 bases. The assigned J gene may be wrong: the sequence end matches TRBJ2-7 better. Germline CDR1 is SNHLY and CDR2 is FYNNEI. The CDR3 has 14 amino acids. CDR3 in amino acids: CASSPGTGYYEQYF. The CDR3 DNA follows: TGTGCCAGCAGTCCCGGGACAGGGTACTACGAGCAGTACTTC.

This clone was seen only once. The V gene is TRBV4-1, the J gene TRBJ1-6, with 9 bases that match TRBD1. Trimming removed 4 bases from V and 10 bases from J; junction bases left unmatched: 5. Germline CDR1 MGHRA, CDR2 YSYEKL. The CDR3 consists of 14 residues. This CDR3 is CASSRTGGESPLHF. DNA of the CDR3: TGCGCCAGCAGCCGTACAGGGGGCGAATCACCCCTCCACTTT.

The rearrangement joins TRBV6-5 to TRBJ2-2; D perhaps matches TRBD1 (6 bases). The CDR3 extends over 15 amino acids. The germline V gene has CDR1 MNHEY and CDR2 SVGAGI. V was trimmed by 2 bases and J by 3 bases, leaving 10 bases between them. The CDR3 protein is CASSYRGTDTGELFF. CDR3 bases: TGTGCCAGCAGTTACAGGGGGACGGACACCGGGGAGCTGTTTTTT.